The following is a T cell receptor (beta chain) sequence with its context. Its antigen is still unknown. The data are from a study of early T cells in non-severe SARS-CoV-2 infection. At the level of the study: Sequencing was performed on bulk RNA from unsorted whole blood, leaving chains unpaired.

V was pared by 0 bases and J by 6 bases, with 5 bases between. Germline V CDR1 and CDR2: SGHAT, FQNNGV. CDR3 length equals 12 residues. Findings and caveats of the study: VDJdb matching, biased toward anti-spike CD8 responses, missed private and CD4 specificities.

Unique molecular identifiers were attached to individual cDNA molecules. TCRdb re-called the 5' RACE reads with MiXCR, one entry per CDR3 protein. Altogether about 71,000 distinct CDR3 sequences are present, roughly 12% being singletons, with the ten largest covering roughly 2.6%. The V call is TRBV11-2, the J call TRBJ1-1, with no clear D. The source is an adult who was a healthcare worker with PCR-confirmed SARS-CoV-2 infection or an uninfected control (not recorded which). This specimen consisted of whole blood, obtained at baseline. The CDR3 DNA reads TGTGCCAGCAGCTTAGACGGTGCTGAAGCTTTCTTT. Encoded protein: CASSLDGAEAFF.